The 27 T cell receptor beta chains below all came from one sample that was sequenced in a study of shared clonotypes between healthy human individuals. Assay: immunoSEQ multiplex PCR; the TCRdb copy retains only in-frame clones and omits some. Of 2 million to 2.5 million clones in the sample, 85% to 95% were seen once. Sequenced sample: naive CD4+ T cells sorted from blood. Subset reported: CD45RA+ positively selected. Source of these receptors: a man between 18 and 35 years old in good health.

Written as DNA, the CDR3 is TGTGCCAGCAGCCCTTCCCAGGGGAGGAGGTGGTTCTTC. It specifies CASSPSQGRRWFF. V gene TRBV6-5 combines with J gene TRBJ2-1; D possibly uses TRBD1 or TRBD2 (6 bases each). CDR3 length: 13 residues. The germline V and J ends were trimmed by 6 bases and 15 bases, with 21 bases remaining between them. CDR1 and CDR2 (germline): MNHEY, SVGAGI.

This clone was observed a few times. The rearrangement links TRBV2 to TRBJ2-5; 7 bases match TRBD1. CDR3 size: 15 residues. Germline CDR1 SNHLY, CDR2 FYNNEI. Trimming took 4 bases from V and 5 from J; bases not matched to a gene: 10. CDR3 sequence reads: CASSGEGAEGETQYF. The CDR3 bases are TGTGCCAGCAGTGGCGAGGGGGCTGAGGGTGAGACCCAGTACTTC.

This chain links TRBV12-5 with TRBJ2-2; 12 bases fit TRBD1. The V and J ends lost 7 bases and 7 bases, in that order; junction bases with no gene match: 10. The CDR3 runs to 16 residues. CDR1 and CDR2 from the germline V gene are LGHNT and FRNRAP. The CDR3 nucleotides read TGTGCTAGTGCCGCCGTCGGGACAGGGGGCATCGGGGAGCTGTTTTTT. Its translation is CASAAVGTGGIGELFF.

A word on this clone: The same CDR3 is also encoded by other DNA sequences in this sample. V and J are TRBV6-5 and TRBJ1-1, with a tentative D call TRBD1 (5 bases). The CDR3 is 13 amino acids. Germline CDR1 and CDR2: MNHEY and SVGAGI. V dropped 2 bases and J dropped 5 bases, with 9 bases sitting between them. The CDR3 sequence is CASSYGGGTEAFF. Written as DNA, the CDR3 is TGTGCCAGCAGTTACGGGGGGGGTACTGAAGCTTTCTTT.

The chain employs TRBV10-3 and TRBJ2-2; D may be TRBD1 (5 bases). The CDR3 is 13 residues long. Per the germline V gene, CDR1 is ENHRY and CDR2 is SYGVKD. Trimming shortened V by 7 bases and J by 7 bases, and 13 bases separated the two germline ends. The DNA for the CDR3 is TGTGCCATCAATCAGGGTGGAAACGGGGAGCTGTTTTTT. Protein sequence: CAINQGGNGELFF.

The chain employs TRBV7-3 and TRBJ1-3; unclear D gene. Between the trimmed V and J ends, which lost 0 bases and 12 bases, there was a span of 12 bases. The CDR3 has 13 residues. Germline-derived CDR1 and CDR2 are SGHTA and FQGTGA. This CDR3 is CASSLTALGVIYF. Here the CDR3 DNA reads TGTGCCAGCAGCTTAACTGCCCTCGGGGTCATATATTTT.

The chain carries TRBV28 and TRBJ2-1; tentative D call: TRBD2 (5 bases). Germline V CDR1 and CDR2: MDHEN, SYDVKM. This CDR3 comprises 12 residues. V lost 7 bases, J lost 6 bases, and 10 bases lay in between. The CDR3 region has the DNA TGTGCCAGCACTGGCGGGCTCAATGAGCAGTTCTTC. It translates to CASTGGLNEQFF.

The V call is TRBV19, the J call TRBJ1-2, with D possibly matching TRBD1 (5 bases). The CDR3 has 12 residues. Deletions cut 6 bases from V and 7 bases from J, with 12 bases between. Germline V CDR1 and CDR2: LNHDA, SQIVND (reference sequence). The CDR3 DNA follows: TGTGCCAGTAGATCAGGGTCCTCTGGCTACACCTTC. This encodes CASRSGSSGYTF.

CDR3 coding DNA: TGTGCCAGCAGTGCCGGGTATGGTTACAATGAGCAGTTCTTC. It encodes CASSAGYGYNEQFF. This rearrangement joins TRBV6-5 to TRBJ2-1; D gene unclear. CDR3 length equals 14 residues. The germline gives CDR1 MNHEY, CDR2 SVGAGI. The ends were cut back, 5 bases at V and 4 bases at J, with 12 bases in the middle.

The V call is TRBV4-1, the J call TRBJ2-5; tentative D call: TRBD2 (5 bases). This CDR3 spans 15 amino acids. The germline V gene encodes CDR1 MGHRA and CDR2 YSYEKL. V was trimmed by 3 bases and J by 5 bases, leaving 16 bases between them. The CDR3 nucleotides read TGCGCCAGCAGCCACCCCCTACGAGGGTTTGAGACCCAGTACTTC. This encodes CASSHPLRGFETQYF.

The chain is built from TRBV18 and TRBJ1-1, with no clear D. This CDR3 has 14 residues. Germline values: CDR1 KGHSH, CDR2 LQKENI. The ends were cut back, 4 bases at V and 0 bases at J, with 9 bases in the middle. CDR3 sequence: CASSQETMNTEAFF. The CDR3 DNA sequence: TGTGCCAGCTCACAGGAAACCATGAACACTGAAGCTTTCTTT.

This clone was counted many times. This CDR3 is also generated by other DNA sequences in the sample. V gene TRBV7-9 combines with J gene TRBJ1-2; TRBD1 is a possible D gene (6 bases). The CDR3 is 14 amino acids. Germline CDR1 is SEHNR and CDR2 is FQNEAQ (reference sequence). With 5 bases removed from V and 2 bases from J, the gap between germline ends came to 12 bases. As DNA, the CDR3 is TGTGCCAGCAGCCCACGACAGGCCAACTATGGCTACACCTTC. Its protein product is CASSPRQANYGYTF. Full variable domain (remainder filled in from reference TRBV7-9 and TRBJ1-2): DTGVSQNPRHKITKRGQNVTFRCDPISEHNRLYWYRQTLGQGPEFLTYFQNEAQLEKSRLLSDRFSAERPKGSFSTLEIQRTEQGDSAMYLCASSPRQANYGYTFGSGTRLTVV.

The chain uses TRBV5-1 and TRBJ2-7, with 8 bases aligning to TRBD1. With V trimmed by 5 bases and J by 4 bases, 11 bases remained unmatched. The CDR3 has 15 amino acids. Germline values: CDR1 SGHRS, CDR2 YFSETQ. The CDR3 DNA is TGCGCCAGCAGTCAGGACAGGGTTAAATCTTACGAGCAGTACTTC. Its translation is CASSQDRVKSYEQYF.

On this clone itself: Other DNA variants within this sample encode the same CDR3. J is TRBJ2-5 and V is TRBV2, with a weak D call TRBD1 (5 bases). There are 13 residues in the CDR3. Germline assignment: CDR1 SNHLY and CDR2 FYNNEI. V was cut by 7 bases and J by 5 bases, with 14 bases left in between. The CDR3 region is CASTGQGSETQYF. The CDR3 nucleotides are TGTGCCAGCACCGGCCAGGGAAGCGAGACCCAGTACTTC.

The chain is built from TRBV5-1 and TRBJ1-6; D not resolved. The germline gives CDR1 SGHRS, CDR2 YFSETQ. V was trimmed by 4 bases and J by 10 bases, leaving 18 bases between them. This CDR3 has 15 amino acids. The CDR3 nucleotides read TGCGCCAGCAGCGACCCTTCCGGTGAAACATCACCCCTCCACTTT. Amino acids: CASSDPSGETSPLHF.

The sample holds one count of this clone. This rearrangement joins TRBV5-4 to TRBJ1-4; TRBD1 matches at 10 bases. With V trimmed by 2 bases and J by 8 bases, 9 bases remained unmatched. This CDR3 contains 16 residues. Germline V gene data show CDR1 as SGHNT and CDR2 as YYREEE (reference sequence). CDR3 amino acids: CASSFGGTGDREKLFF. In DNA form, the CDR3 reads TGTGCCAGCAGCTTCGGCGGGACAGGGGATAGAGAAAAACTGTTTTTT.

The chain carries TRBV19 and TRBJ1-5; D is possibly TRBD1 (5 bases). CDR1 is LNHDA and CDR2 is SQIVND in the germline V gene (reference sequence). This CDR3 has 15 residues. V was clipped by 8 bases and J by 1 base, with 15 bases between them. CDR3 sequence (DNA): TGTGCCAGTTTTCGGGGGGAAGGAAGCAATCAGCCCCAGCATTTT. It encodes CASFRGEGSNQPQHF.

The V call is TRBV5-1, the J call TRBJ2-5, with a possible D match to TRBD1 (6 bases). Trimming left V 2 bases short and J 5 bases short, with 13 bases between. This CDR3 contains 14 residues. The germline gives CDR1 SGHRS, CDR2 YFSETQ. The CDR3 DNA sequence: TGCGCCAGCAGCTTACAGGGTTGGCTCGAGACCCAGTACTTC. It specifies CASSLQGWLETQYF.

This chain connects TRBV7-2 to TRBJ2-1; 8 bases fit TRBD2. CDR3 length equals 14 residues. Germline V lookup: CDR1 SGHTA, CDR2 FQGNSA. J lost 11 bases, V lost 5 bases, and 11 bases had no gene match. CDR3 nucleotides: TGTGCCAGCAGCCTAGGTAGCGGGAAAGATCAGCAGTTCTTC. This codes for CASSLGSGKDQQFF.

The DNA of the CDR3 is TGCGCCAGCAGCCAAGGACATCCCTCTGGGGCCAACGTCCTGACTTTC. Translating gives CASSQGHPSGANVLTF. The chain recombines TRBV4-3 with TRBJ2-6; D not certain. Germline CDR1 reads LGHNA; CDR2 reads YSLEER. The CDR3 length is 16 residues. Trimming shortened V by 1 base and J by 0 bases, and 7 bases separated the two germline ends.

The rearrangement links TRBV15 to TRBJ1-2; D is possibly TRBD1 (5 bases). Trimming took 4 bases from V and 8 from J, leaving 14 bases between them. The CDR3 length is 13 residues. Germline V gene data show CDR1 as LNHNV and CDR2 as YYDKDF (reference sequence). In nucleotides, the CDR3 is TGTGCCACCAGCAAAGGGGACGGGGTCGGCTACACCTTC. Residues: CATSKGDGVGYTF.

This rearrangement joins TRBV18 to TRBJ2-7; 8 nucleotides match TRBD1. The V gene's germline CDR1 is KGHSH and CDR2 LQKENI. The CDR3 loop spans 14 amino acids. After removal of 3 bases from V and 7 bases from J, the junction contained 8 bases not matched to a gene. The CDR3 spells CASSPNQGAGEQYF. The CDR3 DNA is TGTGCCAGCTCACCGAACCAGGGGGCGGGAGAGCAGTACTTC.

This sequence joins TRBV2 and TRBJ2-2; no reliable D call. This CDR3 is built from 14 residues. Germline V gene data show CDR1 as SNHLY and CDR2 as FYNNEI. Trimming cost V 8 bases and J 0 bases, with 10 bases left between them. CDR3 DNA sequence: TGTGCCAGCGGAAAGACGGCGAACACCGGGGAGCTGTTTTTT. Translation: CASGKTANTGELFF.

This clone occurred once. This sequence joins TRBV6-1 and TRBJ2-5, with 9 bases lining up with TRBD2. Germline assignment: CDR1 MNHNS and CDR2 SASEGT. This CDR3 contains 15 residues. The junction had 7 bases not matched to a gene; V was cut back by 5 bases and J by 3 bases. DNA of the CDR3: TGTGCCAGCAGTTCCGCTAGCGGGGTAGAAGAGACCCAGTACTTC. Translated: CASSSASGVEETQYF.

The chain joins TRBV6-6 to TRBJ2-7; D perhaps matches TRBD1 (6 bases). The CDR3 contains 13 residues. V was trimmed by 6 bases and J by 1 base, leaving 10 bases between them. Germline V gene sequence: CDR1 MNHNY, CDR2 SVGAGI (reference sequence). The CDR3 loop reads CASRMDSSYEQYF. DNA of the CDR3: TGTGCCAGCAGAATGGACAGTTCCTACGAGCAGTACTTC.

The chain combines TRBV9 with TRBJ1-3; unclear D gene. V was cut by 0 bases and J by 1 base, with 5 bases left in between. Germline-derived CDR1 and CDR2 are SGDLS and YYNGEE. The CDR3 is 14 amino acids. CDR3 amino acids: CASSVDQSGNTIYF. The CDR3 nucleotides read TGTGCCAGCAGCGTAGATCAATCTGGAAACACCATATATTTT.

The chain joins TRBV6-1 to TRBJ2-7; tentative D call: TRBD1 (7 bases). CDR1 MNHNS and CDR2 SASEGT come from the germline V gene. Trimming shortened V by 7 bases and J by 6 bases, and 19 bases separated the two germline ends. The CDR3 is 14 amino acids. The DNA of the CDR3 is TGTGCCAGCATGACCCAGGGGGGCCTCGGCGAGCAGTACTTC. This gives the protein CASMTQGGLGEQYF.